These T cell receptor beta chains were read from a single sample in a study of T cells in Graves' hyperthyroidism and ophthalmopathy. TCRdb re-analysed the multiplex PCR reads in MiXCR, keeping a single row per CDR3 protein. The top ten clones hold about 7.9% of a sample with around 540,000 distinct CDR3 sequences, around 46% of them seen once. The sequenced sample was peripheral blood or thyroid tissue (not recorded which). The receptors shown here come from a woman younger than 30 with Graves' hyperthyroidism. CDR3s include the opening cysteine and the closing phenylalanine or tryptophan.

>TRBV7-8
CASSLAVAGGPREQYF
>TRBV7-2
CASSPYGTFMNTEAFF
>TRBV7-2
CASSLGSAASETQYF
>TRBV20-1
CSAISDTIRYGYTF
>TRBV7-2
CASSSRQGSGANVLTF
>TRBV5-1
CASRAGSEQYF
>TRBV11-1
CASTLGLAGVSDTQYF
>TRBV15
CATSSEAGLGGLGYTF
>TRBV19
CASSMVRTGVRTGYGYTF
>TRBV10-3
CAISEVLGGDTGELFF
>TRBV29-1
CSVEDKPYEQYF
>TRBV10-3
CAISESVLAGTTDTQYF
>TRBV12-5
CASGLQDYEQYF
>TRBV7-9
CASNPGAAANYGYTF
>TRBV25-1
CASSEFGQNTGELFF
>TRBV15
CATSSLVGPEAPLHF
>TRBV7-9
CASSLTYGTANYGYTF
>TRBV7-2
CASSLGASIETQYF
>TRBV2
CASSEGQFRANYGYTF
>TRBV24-1
CASSYRGGYEQYF
>TRBV7-2
CASSRYRARRFQETQYF
>TRBV15
CATSKTQGQAGANVLTF
>TRBV20-1
CSARGDRGLDEKLFF
>TRBV15
CAISKGTEETQYF
>TRBV7-7
CASSFSREKLFF
>TRBV5-1
CASSTGDSRETQYF
>TRBV29-1
CSVAKNGNTIYF
>TRBV7-6
CASSRGDYTF
>TRBV25-1
CASRGQGGNTEAFF
>TRBV7-8
CASIPGRGTGELFF
>TRBV2
CASSADREVNQPQHF
>TRBV5-1
CASSHGALPGNTIYF
>TRBV2
CASGPTSYEQYF
>TRBV29-1
CSVELPDTEAFF
>TRBV9
CASSGGQGAGEAFF
>TRBV2
CASCPPGRNEQYF
>TRBV15
CATSTGQGAGNEKLFF
>TRBV25-1
CASIGPINYGYTF
>TRBV24-1
CATTARGGETQYF
>TRBV12-3/TRBV12-4
CASKQPPYEQYF
>TRBV10-3
CASNLGGLASPLHF
>TRBV2
CASTQGPGSDTEAFF